Listed here are 19 T cell receptor beta chains from one sample, sequenced in a study of blood T cell repertoires in COVID-19. Data came from immunoSEQ multiplex PCR; TCRdb stores just in-frame clones and leaves some out. The table lists 440,000 or so clones, roughly 90% of them singletons. The material sequenced was peripheral blood. All receptors come from a woman between 40 and 50 years old with COVID-19, enrolled during active disease.

V and J are TRBV7-8 and TRBJ1-1; 9 nucleotides line up with TRBD1. Trimming at V came to 4 bases and at J to 6 bases, leaving 6 bases not matched to a gene. CDR3 length equals 14 residues. Germline CDR1 SGHVS, CDR2 FQNEAQ. CDR3 sequence reads: CASSSRQGVPEAFF. The DNA for the CDR3 is TGTGCCAGCAGCTCGCGACAGGGGGTCCCTGAAGCTTTCTTT.

This clone was detected only once. The chain recombines TRBV6-4 with TRBJ2-3, with 12 bases lining up with TRBD2. Trimming removed 5 bases from V and 4 bases from J; junction bases left unmatched: 4. Germline lookup yields CDR1 MRHNA and CDR2 SNTAGT. The CDR3 has 15 amino acids. The CDR3 reads CASSPASGGADTQYF. The DNA for the CDR3 is TGTGCCAGCAGTCCCGCTAGCGGGGGGGCAGATACGCAGTATTTT.

The sample holds a few counts of this clone. This chain connects TRBV5-4 to TRBJ1-1, with TRBD1 matching over 10 bases. Trimming cost V 5 bases and J 1 base; bases outside gene matches: 8. This CDR3 contains 16 residues. CDR1 and CDR2 from the germline V gene are SGHNT and YYREEE (reference sequence). This CDR3 is CASRSDRGKGNTEAFF. As DNA, the CDR3 is TGTGCCAGCAGATCGGACAGGGGGAAAGGGAACACTGAAGCTTTCTTT.

The J gene is TRBJ1-3, the V gene TRBV5-1; D is possibly TRBD1 (5 bases). Per the germline V gene, CDR1 is SGHRS and CDR2 is YFSETQ. The CDR3 has 15 amino acids. The V and J ends lost 5 bases and 0 bases respectively, with 12 bases between them. This CDR3 is CASRGGDDSGNTIYF. DNA of the CDR3: TGCGCCAGCAGGGGGGGGGACGACTCTGGAAACACCATATATTTT.

The chain carries TRBV11-2 and TRBJ2-1; TRBD2 is a possible D gene (6 bases). The CDR3 sequence is 14 residues long. The germline gives CDR1 SGHAT, CDR2 FQNNGV. V lost 5 bases and J lost 4, with 12 bases in between. CDR3 amino acids: CASSPRGLYNEQFF. The CDR3 nucleotides read TGTGCCAGCAGCCCACGGGGGTTATACAATGAGCAGTTCTTC.

The chain combines TRBV27 with TRBJ2-1, with 7 nucleotides matching TRBD1. CDR3 length: 16 residues. Trimming took 6 bases from V and 4 from J; bases not matched to a gene: 12. The germline V gene has CDR1 MNHEY and CDR2 SMNVEV (reference sequence). DNA of the CDR3: TGTGCCAGCAGACGGAGCCCGGGACAGTATTACAATGAGCAGTTCTTC. Protein sequence: CASRRSPGQYYNEQFF.

V usage is TRBV7-6 and J usage is TRBJ2-7, with 11 bases fitting TRBD2. The germline CDR1 and CDR2 sequences are SGHVS and FNYEAQ. The CDR3 contains 15 residues. V lost 4 bases and J lost 2; bases outside the gene matches: 4. DNA of the CDR3: TGTGCCAGCAGCTCCGGGACTAGCGGAACCTACGAGCAGTACTTC. It encodes CASSSGTSGTYEQYF.

The chain has TRBV6-5 and TRBJ1-2; D unclear. V dropped 2 bases and J dropped 2 bases, with 6 bases sitting between them. The germline CDR1 and CDR2 sequences are MNHEY and SVGAGI. The CDR3 consists of 13 residues. The CDR3 DNA reads TGTGCCAGCAGTTACGGCCCCAACTATGGCTACACCTTC. Translation: CASSYGPNYGYTF.

This clone occurred once. V gene TRBV7-9 combines with J gene TRBJ2-1; the match to TRBD1 covers 9 bases. Germline trimming cut 6 bases from V and 6 bases from J; bases unmatched to any gene: 3. The CDR3 totals 13 residues. Germline CDR1 reads SEHNR; CDR2 reads FQNEAQ (reference sequence). The chain's CDR3 is CASRGTGINEQFF. In DNA form, the CDR3 reads TGTGCCAGCAGGGGGACAGGGATCAATGAGCAGTTCTTC.

This clone occurred once. This same CDR3 is encoded by further DNA sequences in the sample. This chain uses TRBV5-4 with TRBJ2-3; 7 bases are a match to TRBD1. V was pared by 3 bases and J by 3 bases, with 7 bases of the junction left unmatched. This CDR3 has 15 residues. CDR1 is SGHNT and CDR2 is YYREEE in the germline V gene (reference sequence). The CDR3 DNA sequence: TGTGCCAGCAGCTCGCGACAGGGTTCAACAGATACGCAGTATTTT. It codes for CASSSRQGSTDTQYF.

The chain recombines TRBV19 with TRBJ2-1; no clear D. Trimming removed 3 bases from V and 2 bases from J, with 2 bases in between. Germline V gene sequence: CDR1 LNHDA, CDR2 SQIVND (reference sequence). The CDR3 spans 12 residues. In DNA form, the CDR3 reads TGTGCCAGTAGTATCACCTACAATGAGCAGTTCTTC. It encodes CASSITYNEQFF.

The rearrangement joins TRBV28 to TRBJ1-1, with 8 bases fitting TRBD1. V lost 5 bases, J lost 3 bases, and 11 bases stayed unmatched. CDR1 and CDR2 from the germline V gene are MDHEN and SYDVKM. The CDR3 extends over 16 amino acids. The CDR3 DNA follows: TGTGCCAGCAGTATAAACAGGGGGGGAGTGCACACTGAAGCTTTCTTT. It translates to CASSINRGGVHTEAFF. Full variable domain (outside the CDR3, taken from reference TRBV28 and TRBJ1-1): DVKVTQSSRYLVKRTGEKVFLECVQDMDHENMFWYRQDPGLGLRLIYFSYDVKMKEKGDIPEGYSVSREKKERFSLILESASTNQTSMYLCASSINRGGVHTEAFFGQGTRLTVV.

The chain has TRBV3-1 (or the pseudogene TRBV3-2) and TRBJ2-1; TRBD2 matches at 7 bases. Trimming took 1 base from V and 4 from J; bases not matched to a gene: 1. Germline lookup yields CDR1 LGHDT and CDR2 YNNKEL (reference sequence). The CDR3 is made up of 14 amino acids. Here the CDR3 reads CASSQAGGYNEQFF. Written as DNA, the CDR3 is TGTGCCAGCAGCCAAGCGGGGGGTTACAATGAGCAGTTCTTC.

This clone came up once. V and J are TRBV6-5 and TRBJ1-2; TRBD1 matches 12 bases. This CDR3 contains 16 residues. Germline values: CDR1 MNHEY, CDR2 SVGAGI. The junction had 7 bases not matched to a gene; V was cut back by 4 bases and J by 4 bases. The CDR3 DNA follows: TGTGCCAGCAGTTCCCCCGGGACAGGGGGCTCCTATGGCTACACCTTC. Translating gives CASSSPGTGGSYGYTF.

This rearrangement joins TRBV6-6 to TRBJ1-2; the D is unclear. The CDR3 has 14 amino acids. Germline CDR1 and CDR2: MNHNY and SVGAGI (reference sequence). The V and J ends lost 6 bases and 7 bases respectively, with 18 bases between them. As DNA, the CDR3 is TGTGCCAGCAGCCCGCTTGGGGAGACCGGTGGCTACACCTTC. Its translation: CASSPLGETGGYTF.

The V call is TRBV19, the J call TRBJ1-4, with D maybe TRBD1 (6 bases). The CDR3 consists of 15 residues. Germline-derived CDR1 and CDR2 are LNHDA and SQIVND (reference sequence). V was shortened by 7 bases and J by 4 bases, with 16 bases between the two germline ends. CDR3 nucleotides: TGTGCCAGTATGCCCGGGACACGGAGTAATGAAAAACTGTTTTTT. It translates to CASMPGTRSNEKLFF.

This chain connects TRBV5-1 to TRBJ2-1; TRBD2 is a possible D gene (5 bases). V was shortened by 0 bases and J by 0 bases, with 10 bases between the two germline ends. This CDR3 comprises 16 residues. Germline V gene data show CDR1 as SGHRS and CDR2 as YFSETQ. In DNA form, the CDR3 reads TGCGCCAGCAGCTTGGCCGAGGGTAGCTCCTACAATGAGCAGTTCTTC. Protein sequence: CASSLAEGSSYNEQFF.

The V call is TRBV2, the J call TRBJ2-1; D possibly corresponds to TRBD2 (6 bases). The V and J ends lost 9 bases and 8 bases respectively, with 8 bases between them. Germline V gene sequence: CDR1 SNHLY, CDR2 FYNNEI. The CDR3 is made up of 10 amino acids. The CDR3 sequence: CARLAHEQFF. In nucleotides, the CDR3 is TGTGCCAGACTAGCCCATGAGCAGTTCTTC.

The chain has TRBV5-1 and TRBJ2-1, with a weak D call TRBD1 (7 bases). V was cut by 4 bases and J by 8 bases, with 16 bases left in between. Germline-derived CDR1 and CDR2 are SGHRS and YFSETQ. The CDR3 length is 14 residues. CDR3 amino acids: CASSRQGGGDEQFF. The CDR3 bases are TGCGCCAGCAGCAGACAGGGTGGAGGGGATGAGCAGTTCTTC.